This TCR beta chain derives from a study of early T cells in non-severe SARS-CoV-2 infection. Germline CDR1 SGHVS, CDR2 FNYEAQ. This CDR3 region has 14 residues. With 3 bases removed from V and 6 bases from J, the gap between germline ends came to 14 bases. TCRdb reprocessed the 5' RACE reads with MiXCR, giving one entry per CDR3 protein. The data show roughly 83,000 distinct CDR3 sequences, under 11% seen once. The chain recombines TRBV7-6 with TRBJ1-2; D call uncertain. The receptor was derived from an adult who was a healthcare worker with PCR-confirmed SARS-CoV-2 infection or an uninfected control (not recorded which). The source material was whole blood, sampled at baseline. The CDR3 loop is CASSFGHEGDGYTF. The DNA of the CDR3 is TGTGCCAGCAGCTTTGGGCACGAGGGAGATGGCTACACCTTC. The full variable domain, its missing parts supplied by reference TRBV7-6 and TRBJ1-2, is GAGVSQSPRYKVTKRGQDVALRCDPISGHVSLYWYRQALGQGPEFLTYFNYEAQQDKSGLPNDRFSAERPEGSISTLTIQRTEQRDSAMYRCASSFGHEGDGYTFGSGTRLTVV.